The clone carrying this T cell receptor beta chain was counted only a few times. The source of the sample is a study of early T cells in non-severe SARS-CoV-2 infection. The wider study: Whole-blood bulk RNA, unsorted, was sequenced, and chains were unpaired.

Researchers attached unique molecular identifiers to individual cDNA molecules. TCRdb re-analysed the 5' RACE reads in MiXCR, keeping a single row per CDR3 protein. The sample lists approximately 75,000 distinct CDR3 sequences, about 14% occurring once. V gave up 6 bases and J gave up 0 bases, with 14 bases separating them. The CDR3 contains 15 residues. Germline V lookup: CDR1 MNHNS, CDR2 SASEGT. The input for sequencing was whole blood, taken at baseline. The V gene is TRBV6-1, the J gene TRBJ1-1; tentatively, D is TRBD1 (5 bases). This TCR was sampled from an adult who was a healthcare worker with PCR-confirmed SARS-CoV-2 infection or an uninfected control (not recorded which). The CDR3 here is CASSARQGLNTEAFF. The CDR3 coding sequence is TGTGCCAGCAGCGCTAGGCAGGGATTGAACACTGAAGCTTTCTTT.